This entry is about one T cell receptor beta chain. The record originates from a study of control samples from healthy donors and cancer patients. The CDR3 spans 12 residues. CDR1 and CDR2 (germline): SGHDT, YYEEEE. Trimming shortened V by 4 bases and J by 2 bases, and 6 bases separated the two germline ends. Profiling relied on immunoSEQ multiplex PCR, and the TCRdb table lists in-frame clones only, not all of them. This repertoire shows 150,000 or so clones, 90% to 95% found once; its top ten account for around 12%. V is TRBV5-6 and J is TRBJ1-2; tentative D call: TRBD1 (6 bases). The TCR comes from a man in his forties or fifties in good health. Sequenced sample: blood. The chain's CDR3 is CASSQGNYGYTF. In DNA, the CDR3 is TGTGCCAGCAGCCAGGGGAACTATGGCTACACCTTC.